These T cell receptor beta chains were read from a single sample in a study of T cell repertoires in cytomegalovirus infection. These receptors are not linked to any known antigen. MiXCR, run by TCRdb on the reads, gives a single entry per CDR3 protein. The sample lists 650,000 to 900,000 distinct CDR3 sequences, roughly 28% occurring once. Material: cultured CD8+ T cells from PBMCs, obtained from culture after CMV antigen stimulation. These receptors originate from a human donor in good health (CMV status not recorded). Some clones in this sample may be carry-over from other donors' samples. Both conserved end residues are part of each CDR3. D genes are given only for firm matches. Not all rows give a size; the values are once, few, many and, for expanded clones, a class.

j_call | clone_size | cdr3_length | d_call | v_call | cdr3_aa | cdr3_nt
TRBJ2-1 | - | 14 | TRBD1 | TRBV7-9 | CASSRGGQHNEQFF | TGTGCCAGCTCCCGAGGGGGCCAACACAATGAGCAGTTCTTC
TRBJ1-2 | - | 24 | TRBD1 | TRBV6-8 | CASSYFEGVTGGSEGPPLEYGYTF | TGTGCCAGCAGTTACTTCGAAGGCGTTACAGGGGGTTCCGAAGGGCCACCCCTGGAATATGGCTACACCTTC
TRBJ2-1 | once | 15 | - | TRBV11-2 | CASSLEQILYNEQFF | TGTGCCAGCAGCTTAGAACAGATACTATACAATGAGCAGTTCTTC
TRBJ1-2 | - | 15 | - | TRBV6-6 | CASRLLQDYDYGYTF | TGTGCCAGCAGGCTCCTACAGGATTACGACTATGGCTACACCTTC
TRBJ2-7 | many | 12 | - | TRBV6-1 | CASTDGNYEQYF | TGTGCCAGCACAGACGGAAACTACGAGCAGTACTTC
TRBJ1-5 | once | 15 | - | TRBV3-1 | CASSQDREGNQPQHF | TGTGCCAGCAGCCAAGACAGGGAGGGGAATCAGCCCCAGCATTTT
TRBJ2-5 | - | 13 | - | TRBV7-6 | CASSHYGLETQYF | TGTGCCAGCAGCCATTACGGGCTGGAGACCCAGTACTTC
TRBJ2-2 | many | 15 | - | TRBV7-6 | CASRWDTSNTGELFF | TGTGCCAGCAGGTGGGACACCTCGAACACCGGGGAGCTGTTTTTT
TRBJ1-3 | few | 15 | - | TRBV4-1 | CASSQDQVSGNTIYF | TGCGCCAGCAGCCAAGACCAGGTATCTGGAAACACCATATATTTT
TRBJ2-4 | few | 18 | - | TRBV19 | CASKGPGGEGGGKNIQYF | TGTGCCAGTAAGGGGCCGGGGGGCGAAGGAGGGGGCAAAAACATTCAGTACTTC
TRBJ2-2 | few | 15 | - | TRBV6-1 | CASTEAGRGTGELFF | TGTGCCAGCACCGAGGCGGGGAGGGGGACCGGGGAGCTGTTTTTT
TRBJ2-7 | - | 16 | TRBD1 | TRBV4-2 | CASSQEYPGGSYEQYF | TGTGCCAGCAGCCAAGAGTACCCAGGGGGCTCCTACGAGCAGTACTTC
TRBJ2-4 | few | 17 | TRBD1 | TRBV2 | CASSEGQGTGSKNIQYF | TGTGCCAGCAGTGAAGGACAGGGGACGGGGTCCAAAAACATTCAGTACTTC
TRBJ1-6 | - | 16 | - | TRBV7-9 | CASSYSLDPTGSPLHF | TGTGCCAGCAGCTACTCCCTGGACCCGACGGGTTCACCCCTCCACTTT
TRBJ1-3 | - | 15 | TRBD1 | TRBV6-5 | CASTRGQNSGNTIYF | TGTGCCAGCACGCGGGGACAGAACTCTGGAAACACCATATATTTT
TRBJ2-1 | many | 16 | TRBD2 | TRBV7-7 | CASSFRLAGGYNEQFF | TGTGCTAGCAGCTTCCGACTAGCGGGGGGGTACAATGAGCAGTTCTTC
TRBJ1-1 | few | 13 | TRBD1 | TRBV2 | CASSKTGTTEAFF | TGTGCCAGCAGTAAGACAGGGACCACTGAAGCTTTCTTT
TRBJ1-2 | many | 12 | - | TRBV19 | CASSTRQYGYTF | TGTGCCAGTAGTACCCGACAGTATGGCTACACCTTC
TRBJ1-2 | - | 15 | - | TRBV5-4 | CASSYPTGVRNGYTF | TGTGCCAGCAGCTACCCGACAGGCGTCCGGAATGGCTACACCTTC
TRBJ1-1 | many | 13 | - | TRBV19 | CASSIVSNTEAFF | TGTGCCAGTAGTATAGTATCGAACACTGAAGCTTTCTTT
TRBJ2-3 | - | 18 | - | TRBV28 | CASSLASQGLKPPNTQYF | TGTGCCAGCAGTTTAGCCTCCCAGGGGCTCAAACCCCCCAATACGCAGTATTTT
TRBJ2-7 | - | 16 | - | TRBV14 | CASSRLGAGTDYEQYF | TGTGCCAGCAGCCGCCTGGGAGCAGGAACGGACTACGAGCAGTACTTC
TRBJ2-7 | - | 11 | - | TRBV10-1 | CASSEYVEQYF | TGCGCCAGCAGTGAGTATGTCGAGCAGTACTTC
TRBJ2-2 | - | 12 | - | TRBV9 | CASSVVTGELFF | TGTGCCAGCAGCGTAGTGACCGGGGAGCTGTTTTTT
TRBJ2-2 | - | 13 | TRBD2 | TRBV6-1 | CASKGLAVGELFF | TGTGCCAGCAAGGGACTAGCTGTCGGGGAGCTGTTTTTT
TRBJ1-1 | - | 14 | - | TRBV9 | CASSVVRQNTEAFF | TGTGCCAGCAGCGTAGTCAGACAGAACACTGAAGCTTTCTTT
TRBJ2-5 | many | 16 | TRBD2 | TRBV7-2 | CASSATQRGRQETQYF | TGTGCCAGCAGCGCGACACAGCGGGGGCGCCAAGAGACCCAGTACTTC
TRBJ2-7 | few | 14 | TRBD2 | TRBV4-1 | CASSFGLAGAEQYF | TGCGCCAGCAGCTTCGGACTAGCGGGGGCCGAGCAGTACTTC
TRBJ2-4 | - | 14 | TRBD1 | TRBV4-1 | CASSQPEGAYIQYF | TGCGCCAGCAGCCAACCTGAGGGGGCGTACATTCAGTACTTC
TRBJ2-3 | - | 17 | TRBD1 | TRBV4-1 | CASSQEPRTGDTDTQYF | TGCGCCAGCAGCCAAGAGCCCAGGACAGGGGACACAGATACGCAGTATTTT